This is a list of T cell receptor beta chains from one sample in a study of neoadjuvant anti-PD-1 for oral cavity cancer. The protocol was immunoSEQ multiplex PCR, while the TCRdb copy is restricted to in-frame clones and leaves out a portion. The data hold about 15,000 clones, with 55% to 75% observed a single time. Sequences were derived from PBMCs, sampled before nivolumab (anti-PD-1) treatment. The receptors were gathered from a person between 35 and 79 years old with oral cavity squamous cell carcinoma. The CDR3 runs from the conserved cysteine through the conserved F or W. The D gene is left open where the match is weak.

d_gene: NA; v_gene: TRBV6-1; CDR3aa: CASSEYAATDTQYF
d_gene: NA; v_gene: TRBV5-1; CDR3aa: CASSFGGADQPQHF
d_gene: TRBD1; v_gene: TRBV7-3; CDR3aa: CASSLDRGSGELFF
d_gene: NA; v_gene: TRBV7-9; CDR3aa: CASSSLAMSYEQYF
d_gene: TRBD1; v_gene: TRBV4-2; CDR3aa: CASSQAEQGAGYNEQFF
d_gene: NA; v_gene: TRBV10-3; CDR3aa: CAISESTPEQYF
d_gene: TRBD1; v_gene: TRBV6-1; CDR3aa: CASDRDRGRNEQFF
d_gene: NA; v_gene: TRBV7-2; CDR3aa: CASSLVGDQPQHF
d_gene: NA; v_gene: TRBV4-1; CDR3aa: CASSPTGRYYEQYF
d_gene: NA; v_gene: TRBV6-1; CDR3aa: CASSEEVRGSDTVFGYTF
d_gene: NA; v_gene: TRBV18; CDR3aa: CASSPPSLNTGELFF
d_gene: NA; v_gene: TRBV7-2; CDR3aa: CASSLAQVQAVGYTF
d_gene: TRBD1; v_gene: TRBV2; CDR3aa: CASKNLGTGNEQYF
d_gene: NA; v_gene: TRBV6-1; CDR3aa: CASSEKGRPGTQYF
d_gene: TRBD1; v_gene: TRBV7-9; CDR3aa: CASSSGQALTETQYF
d_gene: NA; v_gene: TRBV9; CDR3aa: CASSVYNGEAFF
d_gene: NA; v_gene: TRBV28; CDR3aa: CASSLSRYGYTF
d_gene: TRBD2; v_gene: TRBV7-9; CDR3aa: CASSPLGGTHNEQFF
d_gene: NA; v_gene: TRBV6-1; CDR3aa: CASTQAKDTQYF
d_gene: NA; v_gene: TRBV4-2; CDR3aa: CASSFIPGLGYEQYF
d_gene: TRBD1; v_gene: TRBV7-9; CDR3aa: CASSLGQGENTIYF
d_gene: NA; v_gene: TRBV4-1; CDR3aa: CASSPRGGGTDTQYF
d_gene: NA; v_gene: TRBV6-1; CDR3aa: CASSESGGNYGYTF
d_gene: NA; v_gene: TRBV10-2; CDR3aa: CASSRTATEAFF
d_gene: NA; v_gene: TRBV12-5; CDR3aa: CASGLVQSTESNQPQHF
d_gene: NA; v_gene: TRBV6-5; CDR3aa: CASSSGQTTSYTEAFF
d_gene: NA; v_gene: TRBV2; CDR3aa: CASSSQVKYYNEQFF
d_gene: TRBD1; v_gene: TRBV2; CDR3aa: CASSENRGGGGNSPLHF
d_gene: NA; v_gene: TRBV19; CDR3aa: CASSSAGADHYGQYF
d_gene: TRBD2; v_gene: TRBV10-2; CDR3aa: CASSESEWEGLVETQYF
d_gene: NA; v_gene: TRBV30; CDR3aa: CAWSAQGRREKLFF